The T cell receptor beta chain under discussion was sequenced for a study of blood T cell repertoires in COVID-19. About the study: PBMCs, B-cell-depleted T cells, or T cells were the source of the cDNA or gDNA that made up the material.

Germline V gives CDR1 KGHSH, CDR2 LQKENI. V was trimmed by 0 bases and J by 8 bases, leaving 13 bases between them. This CDR3 is built from 14 residues. This table comes from immunoSEQ multiplex PCR, and its TCRdb copy is limited to in-frame clones, with some not included. In the table there are around 250,000 clones, about 88% of which are singletons. The rearrangement uses TRBV18 and TRBJ1-1; no clear D. This receptor was obtained from a man aged 18-30 years with active or convalescent COVID-19. Sequenced sample: peripheral blood. This chain's CDR3 is CASSPPQVSGEAFF. CDR3 bases: TGTGCCAGCTCACCACCTCAGGTCTCTGGAGAAGCTTTCTTT.